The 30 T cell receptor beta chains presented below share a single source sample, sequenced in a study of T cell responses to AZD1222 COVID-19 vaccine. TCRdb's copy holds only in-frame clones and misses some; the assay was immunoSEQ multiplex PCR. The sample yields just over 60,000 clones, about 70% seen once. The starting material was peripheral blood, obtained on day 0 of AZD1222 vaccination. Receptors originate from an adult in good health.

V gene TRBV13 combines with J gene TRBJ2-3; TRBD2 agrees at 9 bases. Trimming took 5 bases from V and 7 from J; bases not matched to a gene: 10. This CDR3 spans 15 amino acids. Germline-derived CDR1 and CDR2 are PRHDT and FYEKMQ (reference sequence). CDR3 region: CASSLSGGGDYTQYF. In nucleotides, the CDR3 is TGTGCCAGCAGCCTTAGCGGGGGAGGTGACTATACGCAGTATTTT. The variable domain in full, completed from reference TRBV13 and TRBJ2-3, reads AAGVIQSPRHLIKEKRETATLKCYPIPRHDTVYWYQQGPGQDPQFLISFYEKMQSDKGSIPDRFSAQQFSDYHSELNMSSLELGDSALYFCASSLSGGGDYTQYFGPGTRLTVL.

The CDR3 DNA reads TGTGCCACCAGGGGAACAGGGTCGATTCAAGAGACCCAGTACTTC. Protein product: CATRGTGSIQETQYF. J is TRBJ2-5 and V is TRBV24-1; the D gene is possibly TRBD1 (6 bases). The V and J ends lost 7 bases and 2 bases respectively, with 16 bases between them. Germline V gene lookup returns CDR1 KGHDR and CDR2 SFDVKD. The CDR3 loop spans 15 amino acids.

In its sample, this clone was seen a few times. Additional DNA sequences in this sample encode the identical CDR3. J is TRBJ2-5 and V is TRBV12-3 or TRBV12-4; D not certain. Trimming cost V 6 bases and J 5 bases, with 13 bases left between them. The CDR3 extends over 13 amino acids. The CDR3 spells CASSPDREETQYF. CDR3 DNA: TGTGCCAGCAGCCCCGACCGAGAGGAGACCCAGTACTTC.

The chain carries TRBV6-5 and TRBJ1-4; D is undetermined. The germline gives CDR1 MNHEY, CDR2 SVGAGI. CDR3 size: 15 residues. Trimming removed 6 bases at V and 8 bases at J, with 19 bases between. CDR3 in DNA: TGTGCCAGCAGACCTTTAAGGGTAGAGAGCGAAAAACTGTTTTTT. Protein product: CASRPLRVESEKLFF.

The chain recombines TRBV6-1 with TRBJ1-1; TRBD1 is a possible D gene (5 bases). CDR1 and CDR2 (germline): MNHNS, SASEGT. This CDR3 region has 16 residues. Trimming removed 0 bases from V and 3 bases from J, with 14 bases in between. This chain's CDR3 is CASSEALGARDTEAFF. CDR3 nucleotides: TGTGCCAGCAGTGAAGCGCTCGGGGCTCGGGACACTGAAGCTTTCTTT.

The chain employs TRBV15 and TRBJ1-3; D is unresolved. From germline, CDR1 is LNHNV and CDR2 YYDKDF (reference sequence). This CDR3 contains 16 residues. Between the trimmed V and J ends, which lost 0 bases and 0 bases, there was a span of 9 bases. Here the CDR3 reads CATSRDVRSSGNTIYF. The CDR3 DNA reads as TGTGCCACCAGCAGAGATGTCAGAAGCTCTGGAAACACCATATATTTT.

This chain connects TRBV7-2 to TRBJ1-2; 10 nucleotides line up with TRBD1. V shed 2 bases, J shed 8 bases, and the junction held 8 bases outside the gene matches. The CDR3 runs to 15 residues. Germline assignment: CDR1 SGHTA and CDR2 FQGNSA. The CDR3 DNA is TGTGCCAGCAGCTTATCAGGGACAGGGGCTGGGGGCTACACCTTC. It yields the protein CASSLSGTGAGGYTF.

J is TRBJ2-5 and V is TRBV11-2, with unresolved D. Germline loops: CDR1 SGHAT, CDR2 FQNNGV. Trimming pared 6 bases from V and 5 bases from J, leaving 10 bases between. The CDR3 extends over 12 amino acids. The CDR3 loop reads CASRLDGETQYF. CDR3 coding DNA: TGTGCCAGCAGGCTAGACGGTGAGACCCAGTACTTC.

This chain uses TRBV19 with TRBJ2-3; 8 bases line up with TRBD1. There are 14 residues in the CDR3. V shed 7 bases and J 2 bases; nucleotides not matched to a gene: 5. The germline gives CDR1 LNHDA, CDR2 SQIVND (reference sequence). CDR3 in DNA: TGTGCCAGTACCCGGACAGGGATCACAGATACGCAGTATTTT. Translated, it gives CASTRTGITDTQYF.

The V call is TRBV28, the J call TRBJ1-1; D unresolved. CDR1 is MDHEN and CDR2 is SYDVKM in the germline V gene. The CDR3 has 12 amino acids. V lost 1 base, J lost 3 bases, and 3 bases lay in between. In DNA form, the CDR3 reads TGTGCCAGCAGTTTATTGGACACTGAAGCTTTCTTT. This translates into CASSLLDTEAFF.

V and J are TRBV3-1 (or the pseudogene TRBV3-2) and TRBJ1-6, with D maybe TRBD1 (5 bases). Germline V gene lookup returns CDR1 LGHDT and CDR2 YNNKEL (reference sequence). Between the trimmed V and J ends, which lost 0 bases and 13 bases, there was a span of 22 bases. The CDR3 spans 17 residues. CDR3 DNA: TGTGCCAGCAGCCAAGATACCCTGATCGGGGGAGCTAGTCCCCTCCACTTT. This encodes CASSQDTLIGGASPLHF.

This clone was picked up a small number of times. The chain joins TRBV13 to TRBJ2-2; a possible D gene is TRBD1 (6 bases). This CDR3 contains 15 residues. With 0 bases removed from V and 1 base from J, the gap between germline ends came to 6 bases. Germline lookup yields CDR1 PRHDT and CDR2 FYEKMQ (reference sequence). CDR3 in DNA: TGTGCCAGCAGCTTAGGGACAGGGAACACCGGGGAGCTGTTTTTT. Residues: CASSLGTGNTGELFF.

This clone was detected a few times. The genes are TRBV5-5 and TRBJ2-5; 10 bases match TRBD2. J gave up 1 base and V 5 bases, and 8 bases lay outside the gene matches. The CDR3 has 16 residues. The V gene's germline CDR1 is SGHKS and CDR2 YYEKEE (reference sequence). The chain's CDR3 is CASSSLAGATQETQYF. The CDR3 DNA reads TGTGCCAGCAGTTCCCTAGCGGGGGCCACCCAAGAGACCCAGTACTTC.

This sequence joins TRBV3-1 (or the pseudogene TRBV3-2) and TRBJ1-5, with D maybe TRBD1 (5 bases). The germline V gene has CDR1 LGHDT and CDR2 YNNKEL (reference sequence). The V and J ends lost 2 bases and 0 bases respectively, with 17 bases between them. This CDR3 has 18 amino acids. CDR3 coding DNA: TGTGCCAGCAGCCAATTCTTCGGGGCAGACTATAGCAATCAGCCCCAGCATTTT. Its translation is CASSQFFGADYSNQPQHF.

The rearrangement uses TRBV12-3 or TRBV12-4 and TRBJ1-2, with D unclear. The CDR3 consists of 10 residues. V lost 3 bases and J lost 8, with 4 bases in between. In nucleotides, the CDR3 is TGTGCCAGCAGTTTGCGGGGCTACACCTTC. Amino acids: CASSLRGYTF.

The CDR3 here is CASSLAGTGEAFF. CDR3 in DNA: TGCGCCAGCAGCTTGGCCGGGACAGGTGAAGCTTTCTTT. The J gene is TRBJ1-1, the V gene TRBV5-1; 8 positions match TRBD1. The V and J ends lost 0 bases and 7 bases, in that order; junction bases with no gene match: 2. CDR1 SGHRS and CDR2 YFSETQ come from the germline V gene. The CDR3 has 13 residues.

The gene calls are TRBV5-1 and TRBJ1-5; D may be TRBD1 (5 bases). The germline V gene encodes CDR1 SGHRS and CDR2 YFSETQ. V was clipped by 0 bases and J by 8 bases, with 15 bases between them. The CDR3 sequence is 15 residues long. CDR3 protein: CASSLGARGREPQHF. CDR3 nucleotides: TGCGCCAGCAGCTTGGGGGCACGGGGACGTGAGCCCCAGCATTTT. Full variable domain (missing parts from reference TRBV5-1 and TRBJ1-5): KAGVTQTPRYLIKTRGQQVTLSCSPISGHRSVSWYQQTPGQGLQFLFEYFSETQRNKGNFPGRFSGRQFSNSRSEMNVSTLELGDSALYLCASSLGARGREPQHFGDGTRLSIL.

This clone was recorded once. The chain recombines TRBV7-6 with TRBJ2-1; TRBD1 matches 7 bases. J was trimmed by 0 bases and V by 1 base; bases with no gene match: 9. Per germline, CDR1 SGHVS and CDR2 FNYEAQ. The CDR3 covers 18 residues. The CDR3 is CASSLDIPGQSSYNEQFF. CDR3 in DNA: TGTGCCAGCAGCTTAGACATTCCGGGACAGAGCTCCTACAATGAGCAGTTCTTC.

CDR3 protein: CASRGDSQMEKLFF. CDR3 nucleotides: TGTGCCAGCAGGGGGGACAGCCAAATGGAAAAACTGTTTTTT. V and J are TRBV2 and TRBJ1-4; TRBD1 matches at 7 bases. The V gene's germline CDR1 is SNHLY and CDR2 FYNNEI. The CDR3 is 14 residues long. The junction had 9 bases not matched to a gene; V was cut back by 6 bases and J by 8 bases.

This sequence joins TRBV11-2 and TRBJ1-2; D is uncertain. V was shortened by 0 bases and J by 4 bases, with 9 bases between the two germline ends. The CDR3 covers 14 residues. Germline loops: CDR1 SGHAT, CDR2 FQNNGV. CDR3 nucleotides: TGTGCCAGCAGCTTAGACAATGTTGGCTATGGCTACACCTTC. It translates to CASSLDNVGYGYTF.

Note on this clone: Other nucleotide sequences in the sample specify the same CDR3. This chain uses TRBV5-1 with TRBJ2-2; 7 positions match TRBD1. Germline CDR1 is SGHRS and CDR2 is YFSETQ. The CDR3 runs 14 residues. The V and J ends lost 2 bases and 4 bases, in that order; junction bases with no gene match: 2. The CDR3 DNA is TGCGCCAGCAGCTTTGACAGGGTCACCGGGGAGCTGTTTTTT. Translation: CASSFDRVTGELFF.

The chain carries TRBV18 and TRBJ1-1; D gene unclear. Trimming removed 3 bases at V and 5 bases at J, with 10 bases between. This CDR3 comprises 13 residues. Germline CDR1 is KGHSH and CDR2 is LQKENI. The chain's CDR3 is CASSPSGITEAFF. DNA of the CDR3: TGTGCCAGCTCACCCTCGGGGATTACTGAAGCTTTCTTT.

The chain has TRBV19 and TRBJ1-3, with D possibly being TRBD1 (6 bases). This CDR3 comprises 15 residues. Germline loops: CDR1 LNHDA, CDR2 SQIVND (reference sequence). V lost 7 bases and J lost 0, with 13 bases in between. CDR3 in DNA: TGTGCCAGTATCGGGACAATCGACTCTGGAAACACCATATATTTT. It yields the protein CASIGTIDSGNTIYF.

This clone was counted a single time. CDR3 protein: CASKPPGGRQETQYF. The DNA of the CDR3 is TGTGCCAGCAAGCCACCGGGGGGGAGGCAAGAGACCCAGTACTTC. The V call is TRBV28, the J call TRBJ2-5, with TRBD2 matching over 8 bases. After removal of 7 bases from V and 2 bases from J, the junction contained 9 bases not matched to a gene. The CDR3 runs to 15 residues. Looked up from germline, CDR1 is MDHEN and CDR2 is SYDVKM. The full variable domain, in which reference TRBV28 and TRBJ2-5 provide the parts outside the CDR3, is DVKVTQSSRYLVKRTGEKVFLECVQDMDHENMFWYRQDPGLGLRLIYFSYDVKMKEKGDIPEGYSVSREKKERFSLILESASTNQTSMYLCASKPPGGRQETQYFGPGTRLLVL.

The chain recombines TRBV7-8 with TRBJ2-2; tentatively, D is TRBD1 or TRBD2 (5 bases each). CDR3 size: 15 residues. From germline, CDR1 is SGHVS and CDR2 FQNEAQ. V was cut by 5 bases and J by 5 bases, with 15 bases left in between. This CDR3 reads CASSLTARETGELFF. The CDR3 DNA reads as TGTGCCAGCAGCCTGACAGCGAGGGAAACCGGGGAGCTGTTTTTT.

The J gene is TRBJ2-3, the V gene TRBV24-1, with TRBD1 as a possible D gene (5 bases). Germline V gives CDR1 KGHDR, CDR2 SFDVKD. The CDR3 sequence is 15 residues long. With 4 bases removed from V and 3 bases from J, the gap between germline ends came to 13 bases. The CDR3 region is CATSDGRVVTDTQYF. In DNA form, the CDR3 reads TGTGCCACCAGTGACGGCAGGGTAGTTACAGATACGCAGTATTTT.

The CDR3 DNA sequence: TGTGCCAGCACCGGACAGGGAACTGAAGCTTTCTTT. This codes for CASTGQGTEAFF. This rearrangement joins TRBV6-5 to TRBJ1-1; 8 bases agree with TRBD1. Trimming took 7 bases from V and 5 from J; bases not matched to a gene: 3. Per germline, CDR1 MNHEY and CDR2 SVGAGI. The CDR3 is 12 amino acids.

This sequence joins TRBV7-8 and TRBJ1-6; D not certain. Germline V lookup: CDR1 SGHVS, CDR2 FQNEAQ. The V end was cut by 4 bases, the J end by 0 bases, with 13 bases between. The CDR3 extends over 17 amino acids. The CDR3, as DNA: TGTGCCAGCAGCTCAATCCAGATGGGCTCCTATAATTCACCCCTCCACTTT. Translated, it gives CASSSIQMGSYNSPLHF.

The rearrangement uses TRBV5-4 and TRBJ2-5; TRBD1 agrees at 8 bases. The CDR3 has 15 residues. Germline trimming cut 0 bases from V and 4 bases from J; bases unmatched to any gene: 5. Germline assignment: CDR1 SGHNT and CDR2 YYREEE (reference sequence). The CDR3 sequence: CASSLGGQGSETQYF. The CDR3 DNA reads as TGTGCCAGCAGCTTGGGAGGACAGGGATCAGAGACCCAGTACTTC.

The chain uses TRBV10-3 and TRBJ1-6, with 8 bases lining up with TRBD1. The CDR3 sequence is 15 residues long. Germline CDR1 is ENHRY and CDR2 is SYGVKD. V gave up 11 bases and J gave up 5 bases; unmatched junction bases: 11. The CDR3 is CASRVPGGNNSPLHF. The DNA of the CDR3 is TGTGCCTCCAGGGTCCCAGGGGGCAATAATTCACCCCTCCACTTT.